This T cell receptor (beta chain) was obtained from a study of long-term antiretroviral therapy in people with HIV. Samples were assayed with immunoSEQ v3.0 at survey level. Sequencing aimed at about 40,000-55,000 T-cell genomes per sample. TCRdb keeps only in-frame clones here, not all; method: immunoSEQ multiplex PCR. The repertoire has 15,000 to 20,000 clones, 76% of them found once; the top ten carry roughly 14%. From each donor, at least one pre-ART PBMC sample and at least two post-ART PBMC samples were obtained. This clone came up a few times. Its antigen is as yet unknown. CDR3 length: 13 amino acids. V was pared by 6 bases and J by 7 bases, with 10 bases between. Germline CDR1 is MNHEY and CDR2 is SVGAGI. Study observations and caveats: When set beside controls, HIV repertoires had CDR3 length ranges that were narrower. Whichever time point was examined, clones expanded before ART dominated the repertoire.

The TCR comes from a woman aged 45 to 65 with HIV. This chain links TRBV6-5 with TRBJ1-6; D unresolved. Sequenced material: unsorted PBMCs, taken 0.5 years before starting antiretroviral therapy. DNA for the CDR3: TGTGCCAGCAGCCTCGACCCGAATTCACCCCTCCACTTT. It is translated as CASSLDPNSPLHF.